Each of the 9 T cell receptor beta chains below was sequenced from the same sample in a study of human T cells and chemical hapten exposure. As to time point: patch test 1, 2 weeks after DPC sensitization. Treatment noted: therapeutic diphenylcyclopropenone sensitization with weekly scalp DPC. The starting material, unfractionated whole blood, was used for total RNA extraction. One entry per CDR3 protein results from TCRdb running MiXCR on the RACE reads. The sample has approximately 52,000 distinct CDR3 sequences, approximately 10% seen once; the top ten hold 1.5% to 2%. The sequencing here drew on whole blood, taken in connection with sensitization to the hapten diphenylcyclopropenone (DPC). Every receptor here comes from a woman between 40 and 55 years old with alopecia areata. Some clones in this sample may be carry-over from other donors' samples.

This clonotype turned up a few times. The chain links TRBV12-5 to TRBJ2-1; D is undetermined. CDR3 length: 13 residues. V lost 1 base and J lost 4, with 5 bases in between. Germline assignment: CDR1 LGHNT and CDR2 FRNRAP. CDR3 residues: CASGLGPYNEQFF. CDR3 nucleotide sequence: TGTGCTAGTGGTTTGGGCCCTTACAATGAGCAGTTCTTC. Full variable domain (outside the CDR3, taken from reference TRBV12-5 and TRBJ2-1): DARVTQTPRHKVTEMGQEVTMRCQPILGHNTVFWYRQTMMQGLELLAYFRNRAPLDDSGMPKDRFSAEMPDATLATLKIQPSEPRDSAVYFCASGLGPYNEQFFGPGTRLTVL.

At least ten counts were recorded for this clonotype. V is TRBV27 and J is TRBJ1-1; D is unclear. This CDR3 is 13 amino acids long. V shed 3 bases and J shed 5 bases, with 10 bases lying between them. The V gene's germline CDR1 is MNHEY and CDR2 SMNVEV (reference sequence). CDR3 DNA: TGTGCCAGCAGTTTCAAGGGAGAGACTGAAGCTTTCTTT. This codes for CASSFKGETEAFF.

In this sample, this clonotype turned up many times. The chain recombines TRBV7-6 with TRBJ2-1; 7 bases match TRBD2. Per the germline V gene, CDR1 is SGHVS and CDR2 is FNYEAQ. The length of the CDR3 is 15 residues. J lost 1 base, V lost 5 bases, and 5 bases had no gene match. The CDR3 sequence: CASSVSGLSYNEQFF. CDR3 DNA sequence: TGTGCCAGCAGCGTTAGCGGGCTATCCTACAATGAGCAGTTCTTC.

This clonotype was seen at least ten times. The chain combines TRBV7-9 with TRBJ1-1, with D maybe TRBD1 (6 bases). Germline CDR1 and CDR2: SEHNR and FQNEAQ (reference sequence). The V end lost 4 bases, the J end lost 4 bases, and 10 bases lay between the germline ends. This CDR3 has 13 amino acids. The CDR3 coding sequence is TGTGCCAGCAGCTGGGAAGGGGGCACTGAAGCTTTCTTT. This translates into CASSWEGGTEAFF.

In its sample, this clonotype was seen many times. The CDR3 coding sequence is TGTGCCAGCAGCCCCAGGGAGATGAACACTGAAGCTTTCTTT. As protein: CASSPREMNTEAFF. The chain recombines TRBV7-8 with TRBJ1-1; D might be TRBD1 (5 bases). The CDR3 consists of 14 residues. Trimming took 5 bases from V and 0 from J, leaving 10 bases between them. In germline, CDR1 is SGHVS, CDR2 FQNEAQ.

V usage is TRBV10-3 and J usage is TRBJ1-1, with D perhaps TRBD1 (6 bases). V was trimmed by 2 bases and J by 10 bases, leaving 14 bases between them. The length of the CDR3 is 13 residues. Germline V gene sequence: CDR1 ENHRY, CDR2 SYGVKD. Here the CDR3 DNA reads TGTGCCATCAGTGAGGACTTCAGGGGAATAGCTTTCTTT. Protein product: CAISEDFRGIAFF.

This clonotype showed up many times. The rearrangement joins TRBV29-1 to TRBJ2-1; perhaps TRBD1 as D (6 bases). CDR1 SQVTM and CDR2 ANQGSEA come from the germline V gene. The ends were cut back, 4 bases at V and 1 base at J, with 11 bases in the middle. This CDR3 comprises 14 residues. The CDR3 sequence is CSVAPRGSYNEQFF. CDR3 DNA: TGCAGCGTTGCCCCCAGGGGTTCCTACAATGAGCAGTTCTTC.

In DNA, the CDR3 is TGTGCCAGTAGTATAAAACCCCTTAACTACGAGCAGTACTTC. Translated, it gives CASSIKPLNYEQYF. This sequence joins TRBV19 and TRBJ2-7; D gene uncertain. The CDR3 has 14 residues. Deletions cut 2 bases from V and 3 bases from J, with 11 bases between. Per the germline V gene, CDR1 is LNHDA and CDR2 is SQIVND (reference sequence).

This clonotype was found many times. V is TRBV20-1 and J is TRBJ1-2, with no clear D. Looked up from germline, CDR1 is DFQATT and CDR2 is SNEGSKA (reference sequence). CDR3 size: 13 residues. Here the CDR3 DNA reads TGCACCAGCCGAGGGCCAGAAACCTATGGCTACACCTTC. It encodes CTSRGPETYGYTF.